This T cell receptor beta chain emerged from a study of regulatory dendritic cells for organ transplantation. Study-wide results and limits: The most alloreactive TCR clonotypes were found in resting memory CD8+ cells.

This table comes from immunoSEQ multiplex PCR, and its TCRdb copy is limited to in-frame clones, with some not included. Among approximately 12,000 clones listed, approximately 79% were seen once. V dropped 0 bases and J dropped 4; count of bases not matched to a gene: 4. The V gene's germline CDR1 is LGHNA and CDR2 YSLEER. The CDR3 is 16 residues long. With respect to this clone: No antigen is known for it.

CFSE-labeled sorted T cells met regulatory or mature dendritic cells for roughly 5 days. Sequenced sample: naive CD8+ T cells from blood cultured with regulatory dendritic cells. Subset denoted: CD45RA+ naive T cells. This clonotype was sampled from a human donor in good health. The chain links TRBV4-3 to TRBJ1-2, with TRBD1 identical over 11 bases. This chain's CDR3 is CASSQDRTGGPYGYTF. The CDR3 DNA follows: TGCGCCAGCAGCCAAGATCGGACAGGGGGCCCCTATGGCTACACCTTC.